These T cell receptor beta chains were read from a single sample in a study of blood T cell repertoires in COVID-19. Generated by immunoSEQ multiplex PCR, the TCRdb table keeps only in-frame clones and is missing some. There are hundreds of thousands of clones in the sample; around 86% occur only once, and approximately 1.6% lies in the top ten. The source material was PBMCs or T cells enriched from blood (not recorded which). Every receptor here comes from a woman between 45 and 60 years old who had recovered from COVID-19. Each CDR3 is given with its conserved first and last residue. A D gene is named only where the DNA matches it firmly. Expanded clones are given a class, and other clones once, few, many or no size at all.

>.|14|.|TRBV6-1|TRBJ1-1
TGTGCCAGCAGTGAAGGGCAGGGAAACACTGAAGCTTTCTTT
CASSEGQGNTEAFF
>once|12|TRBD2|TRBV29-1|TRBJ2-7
TGCAGCGTTGTAGCGGGAGGCTACGAGCAGTACTTC
CSVVAGGYEQYF
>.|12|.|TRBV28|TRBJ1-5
TGTGCCAGCAGTTCGGGGAATCAGCCCCAGCATTTT
CASSSGNQPQHF
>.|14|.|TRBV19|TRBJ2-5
TGTGCCAGTAGTTTCAACAGGGAGTTGGAGACCCAGTACTTC
CASSFNRELETQYF
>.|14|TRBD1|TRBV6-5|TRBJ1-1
TGTGCCAGCAGTTCCCCCGACAGGGTCACTGAAGCTTTCTTT
CASSSPDRVTEAFF
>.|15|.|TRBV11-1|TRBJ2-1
TGTGCCAGCAGCTTATCGCGGGGCTCCTACAATGAGCAGTTCTTC
CASSLSRGSYNEQFF
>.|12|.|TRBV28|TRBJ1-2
TGTGCCAGCAGTTCATTACTAAATGGCTACACCTTC
CASSSLLNGYTF
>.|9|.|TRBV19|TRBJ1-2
TGTGCCAGTAGTAAGGGGCCCTTGTGG
CASSKGPLW
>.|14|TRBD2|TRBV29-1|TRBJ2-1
TGCAGCGCCTTCAGCGGGAGGGCCGATAATGAGCAGTTCTTC
CSAFSGRADNEQFF
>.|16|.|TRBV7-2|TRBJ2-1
TGTGCCAGCAGCTTAGTTGGCGGGTGGGGCTACAATGAGCAGTTCTTC
CASSLVGGWGYNEQFF
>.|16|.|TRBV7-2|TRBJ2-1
TGTGCCAGCAGTCGCGAAGGGGGGGTCACCTACAATGAGCAGTTCTTC
CASSREGGVTYNEQFF
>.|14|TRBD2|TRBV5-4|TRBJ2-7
TGTGCCAGCAGCGGACGGACTAGCTCCTACGAGCAGTACTTC
CASSGRTSSYEQYF
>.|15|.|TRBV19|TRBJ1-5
TGTGCCAGTAGTATACTGGGGGCCGGCAATCAGCCCCAGCATTTT
CASSILGAGNQPQHF
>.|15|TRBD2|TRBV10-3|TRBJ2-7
TGTGCCATCAGTGGGCTAGCGGGGGAATCATACGAGCAGTACTTC
CAISGLAGESYEQYF